These T cell receptor beta chains were read from a single sample in a study of shared clonotypes between healthy human individuals. The data were produced by immunoSEQ multiplex PCR, yet TCRdb's version contains in-frame clones alone and is incomplete. The repertoire holds millions of clones, with 90% to 95% as singletons. The sequenced sample was naive CD4+ T cells sorted from blood. The receptors here all came from a man aged 18 to 35 in good health. Both conserved end residues are part of each CDR3. A D gene is named only where the DNA matches it firmly. Some rows have no size entry. The others give once, few or many, or a class for an expanded clone.

TRBJ1-2,NA,TRBD1,TRBV28,CASSGQGGGYTF,TGTGCCAGCAGCGGACAGGGAGGGGGCTACACCTTC
TRBJ2-5,NA,NA,TRBV2,CASSEGGTQETQYF,TGTGCCAGCAGTGAAGGGGGAACGCAAGAGACCCAGTACTTC
TRBJ2-5,NA,NA,TRBV15,CATSRVYNQETQYF,TGTGCCACCAGCAGAGTTTATAACCAAGAGACCCAGTACTTC
TRBJ2-7,NA,NA,TRBV10-1,CASSESGGDEQYF,TGCGCCAGCAGTGAAAGCGGCGGTGACGAGCAGTACTTC
TRBJ2-1,NA,TRBD2,TRBV10-2,CASSGLAGVNEQFF,TGCGCCAGCAGTGGACTAGCGGGAGTAAATGAGCAGTTCTTC
TRBJ2-3,NA,NA,TRBV5-1,CASSLRVSASSTDTQYF,TGCGCCAGCAGCTTGAGGGTCAGCGCATCTAGCACAGATACGCAGTATTTT
TRBJ2-5,NA,TRBD2,TRBV30,CAWSVSRTSGGQETQYF,TGTGCCTGGAGTGTAAGTCGGACTAGCGGGGGCCAAGAGACCCAGTACTTC
TRBJ2-7,NA,NA,TRBV6-1,CASKDRPYEQYF,TGTGCCAGCAAGGACAGACCCTACGAGCAGTACTTC
TRBJ1-6,NA,NA,TRBV30,CAWSVRRVWGTGDNSPLHF,TGTGCCTGGAGTGTAAGGAGGGTGTGGGGGACGGGGGATAATTCACCCCTCCACTTT
TRBJ2-1,NA,TRBD2,TRBV7-3,CASSPSSGGLRQFF,TGTGCCAGCAGCCCCTCCAGCGGGGGTCTGAGGCAGTTCTTC
TRBJ2-7,NA,NA,TRBV18,CASSPRDIFSYEQYF,TGTGCCAGCTCACCCCGGGACATCTTCTCCTACGAGCAGTACTTC
TRBJ2-3,NA,NA,TRBV7-3,CASSLRFSDTQYF,TGTGCCAGCAGCTTAAGGTTTTCGGATACGCAGTATTTT
TRBJ1-2,NA,TRBD1,TRBV4-2,CASSQGTGVNYGYTF,TGTGCCAGCAGCCAAGGGACAGGGGTAAACTATGGCTACACCTTC
TRBJ2-2,NA,TRBD2,TRBV29-1,CSVRLAGGTGELFF,TGCAGCGTTCGGCTAGCGGGAGGAACCGGGGAGCTGTTTTTT
TRBJ1-6,NA,NA,TRBV23-1,CASSPRGAAQGYSPLHF,TGCGCCAGCAGTCCCCGAGGGGCTGCTCAGGGTTATTCACCCCTCCACTTT
TRBJ2-7,NA,NA,TRBV14,CASSQWSLAVSYEQYF,TGTGCCAGCAGCCAATGGTCGTTGGCGGTATCCTACGAGCAGTACTTC
TRBJ2-2,NA,NA,TRBV30,CASPLSGARNTGELFF,TGTGCCTCTCCCCTATCAGGGGCGCGGAACACCGGGGAGCTGTTTTTT
TRBJ2-1,NA,TRBD1,TRBV9,CASSVDRDRALNEQFF,TGTGCCAGCAGCGTAGACCGGGACAGGGCTCTCAATGAGCAGTTCTTC
TRBJ1-2,NA,TRBD1,TRBV28,CASSPPHRGNYGYTF,TGTGCCAGCAGTCCACCTCACAGGGGAAACTATGGCTACACCTTC
TRBJ2-1,NA,NA,TRBV10-3,CAISDSNEQFF,TGTGCCATCAGTGATAGTAATGAGCAGTTCTTC
TRBJ2-3,once,NA,TRBV4-3,CASSHLNTDTQYF,TGCGCCAGCAGCCATCTCAACACAGATACGCAGTATTTT
TRBJ1-6,NA,NA,TRBV4-3,CASSQEASGGISPLHF,TGCGCCAGCAGCCAAGAAGCCTCCGGGGGGATTTCACCCCTCCACTTT
TRBJ1-6,NA,NA,TRBV6-1,CASSETSHYNSPLHF,TGTGCCAGCAGTGAAACCAGTCACTATAATTCACCCCTCCACTTT
TRBJ2-1,NA,TRBD1,TRBV7-9,CASSPRAGGGFNEQFF,TGTGCCAGCAGCCCAAGAGCAGGGGGCGGATTTAATGAGCAGTTCTTC
TRBJ2-7,NA,TRBD1,TRBV10-2,CASRPPGQTYEQYF,TGCGCCAGCAGACCACCGGGACAGACCTACGAGCAGTACTTC
TRBJ1-4,NA,NA,TRBV6-1,CASSEAGVGEKLFF,TGTGCCAGCAGTGAAGCCGGGGTGGGTGAAAAACTGTTTTTT
TRBJ1-3,once,NA,TRBV4-3,CASSQDVLWAPGNTIYF,TGCGCCAGCAGCCAAGACGTCTTGTGGGCGCCAGGAAACACCATATATTTT
TRBJ2-7,NA,NA,TRBV20-1,CSASGGYEQYF,TGCAGTGCTAGCGGAGGATACGAGCAGTACTTC
TRBJ2-1,NA,TRBD2,TRBV6-1,CASSPGLDSYNEQFF,TGTGCCAGCAGTCCGGGACTAGACTCCTACAATGAGCAGTTCTTC
TRBJ1-5,NA,NA,TRBV28,CASSLWGRGSNQPQHF,TGTGCCAGCAGTTTGTGGGGGCGCGGGTCCAATCAGCCCCAGCATTTT
TRBJ2-7,NA,NA,TRBV7-9,CASSLGQGSKSEQYF,TGTGCCAGCAGCTTAGGTCAGGGATCTAAAAGCGAGCAGTACTTC
TRBJ2-1,NA,TRBD2,TRBV7-9,CASSLLAGGRDNEQFF,TGTGCCAGCAGCTTACTAGCGGGGGGCAGAGACAATGAGCAGTTCTTC
TRBJ2-3,NA,TRBD1,TRBV5-1,CASSLGGQGGPDTQYF,TGCGCCAGCAGCTTGGGCGGACAGGGTGGCCCAGATACGCAGTATTTT
TRBJ2-7,once,NA,TRBV2,CASSQDYKQYF,TGTGCCAGCAGCCAAGACTACAAGCAGTACTTC
TRBJ2-7,NA,NA,TRBV6-1,CASSEEAGPYEQYF,TGTGCCAGCAGTGAAGAGGCGGGTCCCTACGAGCAGTACTTC
TRBJ2-7,NA,TRBD1,TRBV6-5,CASSQTGAQYF,TGTGCCAGCAGTCAGACAGGGGCACAGTACTTC
TRBJ2-4,NA,TRBD2,TRBV15,CATSSSAGGQNIQYF,TGTGCCACCAGCAGCAGTGCGGGGGGGCAGAACATTCAGTACTTC
TRBJ2-5,NA,NA,TRBV9,CASSVSYAETQYF,TGTGCCAGCAGCGTGTCGTACGCAGAGACCCAGTACTTC
TRBJ1-4,NA,NA,TRBV28,CASSGGGEKLFF,TGTGCCAGCAGTGGTGGGGGAGAAAAACTGTTTTTT
TRBJ2-5,NA,NA,TRBV6-5,CASSIGGLETQYF,TGTGCCAGCAGTATAGGAGGGTTAGAGACCCAGTACTTC
TRBJ2-3,NA,NA,TRBV9,CASSVVGSTDTQYF,TGTGCCAGCAGCGTAGTTGGGAGCACAGATACGCAGTATTTT